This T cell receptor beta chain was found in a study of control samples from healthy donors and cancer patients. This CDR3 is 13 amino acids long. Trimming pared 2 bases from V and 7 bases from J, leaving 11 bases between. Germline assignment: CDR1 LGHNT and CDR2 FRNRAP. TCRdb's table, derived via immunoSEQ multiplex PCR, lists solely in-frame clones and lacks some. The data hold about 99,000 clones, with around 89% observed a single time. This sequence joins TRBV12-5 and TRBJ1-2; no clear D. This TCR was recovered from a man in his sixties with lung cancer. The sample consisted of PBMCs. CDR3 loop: CASGLFDRGGYTF. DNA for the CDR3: TGTGCTAGTGGTTTGTTTGATCGTGGTGGCTACACCTTC.